Sequencing of this T cell receptor beta chain was carried out in a study of blood T cell repertoires in COVID-19. CDR3 size: 16 residues. Per the germline V gene, CDR1 is SNHLY and CDR2 is FYNNEI. Trimming at V came to 7 bases and at J to 3 bases, leaving 12 bases not matched to a gene. Sequenced by immunoSEQ multiplex PCR; TCRdb stores in-frame clones only, minus some. Seen here are roughly 430,000 clones, approximately 90% observed once, and the top ten hold around 1.5%. The gene calls are TRBV2 and TRBJ1-1; 9 bases are shared with TRBD1. Sequenced: PBMCs or T cells enriched from blood (not recorded which). The receptor's source is a woman aged 18-29 years who had been exposed to COVID-19. The CDR3 DNA follows: TGTGCCAGCACCGGGGACAGGGATTTTGGAGACACTGAAGCTTTCTTT. This translates into CASTGDRDFGDTEAFF.